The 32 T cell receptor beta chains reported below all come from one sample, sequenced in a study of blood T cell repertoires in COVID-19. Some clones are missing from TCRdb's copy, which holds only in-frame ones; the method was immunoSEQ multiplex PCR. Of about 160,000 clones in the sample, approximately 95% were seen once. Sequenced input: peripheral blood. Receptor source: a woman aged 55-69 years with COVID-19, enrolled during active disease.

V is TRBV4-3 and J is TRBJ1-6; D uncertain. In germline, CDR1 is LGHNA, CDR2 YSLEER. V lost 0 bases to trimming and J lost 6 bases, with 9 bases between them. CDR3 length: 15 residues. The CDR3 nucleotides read TGCGCCAGCAGCCAAGATGTGTCCCGTAATTCACCCCTCCACTTT. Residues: CASSQDVSRNSPLHF.

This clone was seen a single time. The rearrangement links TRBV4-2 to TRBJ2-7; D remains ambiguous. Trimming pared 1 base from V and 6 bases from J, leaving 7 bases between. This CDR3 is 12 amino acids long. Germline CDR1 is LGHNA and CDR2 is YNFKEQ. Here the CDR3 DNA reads TGTGCCAGCAGCCAAGTCTACGGCGAGCAGTACTTC. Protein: CASSQVYGEQYF.

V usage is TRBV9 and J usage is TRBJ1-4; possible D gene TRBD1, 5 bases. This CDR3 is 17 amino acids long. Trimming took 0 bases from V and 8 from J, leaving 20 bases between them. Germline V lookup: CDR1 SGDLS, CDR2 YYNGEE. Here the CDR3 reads CASSVGGGGSWEEKLFF. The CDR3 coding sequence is TGTGCCAGCAGCGTAGGGGGCGGCGGCTCGTGGGAAGAAAAACTGTTTTTT.

The CDR3: CATRASGETGELFF. For the CDR3, the DNA is TGTGCCACCCGGGCAAGCGGGGAGACCGGGGAGCTGTTTTTT. The chain uses TRBV19 and TRBJ2-2; TRBD2 aligns across 7 bases. Unmatched junction bases numbered 10, after V lost 10 bases and J lost 5 bases. Germline-derived CDR1 and CDR2 are LNHDA and SQIVND (reference sequence). CDR3 size: 14 residues.

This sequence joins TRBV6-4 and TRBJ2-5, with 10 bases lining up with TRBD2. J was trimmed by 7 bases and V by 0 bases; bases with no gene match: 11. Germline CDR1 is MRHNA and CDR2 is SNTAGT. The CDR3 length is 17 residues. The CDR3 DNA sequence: TGTGCCAGCAGTGACTCGATAGGGCTAGCGGGGGACGGGACCCAGTACTTC. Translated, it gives CASSDSIGLAGDGTQYF.

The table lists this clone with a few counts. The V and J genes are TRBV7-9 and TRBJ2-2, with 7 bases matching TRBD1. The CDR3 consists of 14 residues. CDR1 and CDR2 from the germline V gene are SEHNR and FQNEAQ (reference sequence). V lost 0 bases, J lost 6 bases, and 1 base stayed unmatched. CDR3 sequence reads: CASSLATGAGELFF. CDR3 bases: TGTGCCAGCAGCTTAGCCACAGGGGCCGGGGAGCTGTTTTTT.

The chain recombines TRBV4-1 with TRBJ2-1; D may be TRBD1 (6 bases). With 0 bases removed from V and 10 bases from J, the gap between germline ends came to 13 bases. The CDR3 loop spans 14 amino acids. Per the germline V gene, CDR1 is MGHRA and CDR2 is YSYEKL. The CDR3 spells CASSQEPSRGEQFF. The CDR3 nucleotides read TGCGCCAGCAGCCAAGAACCCTCTAGGGGGGAGCAGTTCTTC.

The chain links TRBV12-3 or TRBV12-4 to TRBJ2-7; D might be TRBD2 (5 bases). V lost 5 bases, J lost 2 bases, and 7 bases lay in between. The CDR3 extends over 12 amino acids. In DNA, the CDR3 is TGTGCCAGCAGTGGAGGACCCTACGAGCAGTACTTC. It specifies CASSGGPYEQYF.

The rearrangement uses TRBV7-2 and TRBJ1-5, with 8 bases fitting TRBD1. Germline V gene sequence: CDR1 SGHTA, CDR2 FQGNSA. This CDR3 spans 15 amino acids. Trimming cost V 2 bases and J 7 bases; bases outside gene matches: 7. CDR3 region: CASSLSVRGLQPQHF. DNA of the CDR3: TGTGCCAGCAGCTTAAGTGTCAGGGGGCTACAGCCCCAGCATTTT.

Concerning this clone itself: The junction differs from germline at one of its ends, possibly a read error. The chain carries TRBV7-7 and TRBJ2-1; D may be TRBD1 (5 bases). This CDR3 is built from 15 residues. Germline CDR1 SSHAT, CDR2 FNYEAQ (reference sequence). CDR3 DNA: TGTGCTAGCAGCTTAGGTTCAGGGTTCGCCAATGAGCAGTTCTTC. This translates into CASSLGSGFANEQFF.

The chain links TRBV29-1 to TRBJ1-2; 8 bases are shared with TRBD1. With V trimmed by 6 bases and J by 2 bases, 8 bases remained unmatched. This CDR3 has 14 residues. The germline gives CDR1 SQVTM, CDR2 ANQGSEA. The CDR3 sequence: CSVDDRGRNYGYTF. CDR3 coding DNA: TGCAGCGTCGACGACAGGGGCAGGAACTATGGCTACACCTTC.

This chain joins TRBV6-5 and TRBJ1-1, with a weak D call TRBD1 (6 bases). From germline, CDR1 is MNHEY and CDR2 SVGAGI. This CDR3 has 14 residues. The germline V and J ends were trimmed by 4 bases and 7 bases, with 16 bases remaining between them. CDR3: CASSSRDILDEAFF. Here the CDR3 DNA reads TGTGCCAGCAGTTCCCGGGACATATTAGATGAAGCTTTCTTT.

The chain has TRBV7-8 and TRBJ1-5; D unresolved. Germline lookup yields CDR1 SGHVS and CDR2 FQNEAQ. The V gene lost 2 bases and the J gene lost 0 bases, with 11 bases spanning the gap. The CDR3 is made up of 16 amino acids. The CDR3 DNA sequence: TGTGCCAGCAGCTTACTAAGTTACTCTAGCAATCAGCCCCAGCATTTT. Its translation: CASSLLSYSSNQPQHF.

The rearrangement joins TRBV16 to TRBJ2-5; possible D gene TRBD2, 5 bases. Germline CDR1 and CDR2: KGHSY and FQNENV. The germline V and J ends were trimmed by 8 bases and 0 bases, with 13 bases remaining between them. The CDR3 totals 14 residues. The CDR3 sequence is CASSEGRNQETQYF. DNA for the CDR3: TGTGCCAGCTCTGAGGGCAGAAACCAAGAGACCCAGTACTTC.

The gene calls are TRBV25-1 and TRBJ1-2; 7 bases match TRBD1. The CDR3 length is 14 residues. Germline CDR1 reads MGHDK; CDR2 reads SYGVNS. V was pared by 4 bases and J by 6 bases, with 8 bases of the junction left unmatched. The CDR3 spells CASSGRAGTDGYTF. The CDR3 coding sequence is TGTGCCAGCAGTGGAAGAGCCGGGACAGATGGCTACACCTTC.

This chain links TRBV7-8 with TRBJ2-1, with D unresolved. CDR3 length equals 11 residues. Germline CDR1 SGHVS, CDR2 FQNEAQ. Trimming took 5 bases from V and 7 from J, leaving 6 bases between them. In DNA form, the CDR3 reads TGTGCCAGCAGCCCGACAAATGAGCAGTTCTTC. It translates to CASSPTNEQFF.

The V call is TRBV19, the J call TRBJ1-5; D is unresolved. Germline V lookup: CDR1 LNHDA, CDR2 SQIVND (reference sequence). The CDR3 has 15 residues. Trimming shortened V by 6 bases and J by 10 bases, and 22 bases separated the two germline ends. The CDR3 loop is CASSISTRATPPQHF. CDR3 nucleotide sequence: TGTGCCAGTAGCATATCTACCCGTGCCACCCCACCCCAGCATTTT.

The CDR3 loop reads CATTPALTGGVSNTEAFF. For the CDR3, the DNA is TGTGCCACCACCCCGGCCTTGACAGGGGGCGTCTCGAACACTGAAGCTTTCTTT. This chain connects TRBV19 to TRBJ1-1, with 10 bases that match TRBD1. There are 18 residues in the CDR3. Trimming removed 10 bases from V and 1 base from J; junction bases left unmatched: 18. The germline CDR1 and CDR2 sequences are LNHDA and SQIVND (reference sequence).

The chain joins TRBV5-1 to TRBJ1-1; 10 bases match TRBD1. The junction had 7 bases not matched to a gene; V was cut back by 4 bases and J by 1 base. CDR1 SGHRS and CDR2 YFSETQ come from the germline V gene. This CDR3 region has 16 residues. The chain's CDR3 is CASSQGQGRENTEAFF. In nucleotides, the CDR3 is TGCGCCAGCAGCCAGGGACAGGGGCGAGAGAACACTGAAGCTTTCTTT.

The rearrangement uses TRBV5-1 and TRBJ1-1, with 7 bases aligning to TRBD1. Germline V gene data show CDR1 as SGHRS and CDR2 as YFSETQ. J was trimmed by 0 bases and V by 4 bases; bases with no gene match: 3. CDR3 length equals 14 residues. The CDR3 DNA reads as TGCGCCAGCAGCATCGGACAGGTGAACACTGAAGCTTTCTTT. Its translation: CASSIGQVNTEAFF.

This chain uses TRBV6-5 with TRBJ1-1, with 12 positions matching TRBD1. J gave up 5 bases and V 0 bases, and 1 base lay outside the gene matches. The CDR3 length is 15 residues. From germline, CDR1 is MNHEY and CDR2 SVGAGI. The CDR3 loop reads CASSYSGQGATEAFF. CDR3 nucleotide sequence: TGTGCCAGCAGTTACTCGGGACAGGGGGCAACTGAAGCTTTCTTT.

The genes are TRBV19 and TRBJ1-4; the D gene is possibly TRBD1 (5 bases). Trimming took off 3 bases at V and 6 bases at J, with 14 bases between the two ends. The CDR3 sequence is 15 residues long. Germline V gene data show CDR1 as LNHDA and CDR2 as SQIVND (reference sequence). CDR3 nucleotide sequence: TGTGCCAGTAGTATCGGGGGTACCCGGTATGAAAAACTGTTTTTT. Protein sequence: CASSIGGTRYEKLFF.

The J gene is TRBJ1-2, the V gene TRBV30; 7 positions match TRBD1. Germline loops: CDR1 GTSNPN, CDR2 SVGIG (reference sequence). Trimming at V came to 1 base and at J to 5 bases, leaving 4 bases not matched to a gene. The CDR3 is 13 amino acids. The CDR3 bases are TGTGCCTGGAGTGGGGGACAGCGGTATGGCTACACCTTC. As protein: CAWSGGQRYGYTF.

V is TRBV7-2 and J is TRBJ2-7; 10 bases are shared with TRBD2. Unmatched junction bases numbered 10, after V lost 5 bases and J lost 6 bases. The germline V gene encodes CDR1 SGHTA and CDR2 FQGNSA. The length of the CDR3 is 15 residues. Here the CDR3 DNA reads TGTGCCAGCAGCCCCGGTACTAGCGGGGTTGGCGAGCAGTACTTC. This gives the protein CASSPGTSGVGEQYF. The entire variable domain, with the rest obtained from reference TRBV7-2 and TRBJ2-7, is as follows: GAGVSQSPSNKVTEKGKDVELRCDPISGHTALYWYRQSLGQGLEFLIYFQGNSAPDKSGLPSDRFSAERTGGSVSTLTIQRTQQEDSAVYLCASSPGTSGVGEQYFGPGTRLTVT.

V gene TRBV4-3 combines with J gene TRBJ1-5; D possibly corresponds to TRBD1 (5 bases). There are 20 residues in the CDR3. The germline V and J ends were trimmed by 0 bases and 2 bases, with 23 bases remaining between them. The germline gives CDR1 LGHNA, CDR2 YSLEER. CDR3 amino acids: CASSQEGREQEGKGNQPQHF. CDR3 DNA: TGCGCCAGCAGCCAAGAAGGACGGGAACAGGAGGGAAAGGGCAATCAGCCCCAGCATTTT.

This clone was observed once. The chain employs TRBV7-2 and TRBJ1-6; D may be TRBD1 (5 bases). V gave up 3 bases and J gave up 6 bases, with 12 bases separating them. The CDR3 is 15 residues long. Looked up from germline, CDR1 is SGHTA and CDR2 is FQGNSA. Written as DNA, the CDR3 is TGTGCCAGCAGCTTCCCCCAGGGTTTTAATTCACCCCTCCACTTT. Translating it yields CASSFPQGFNSPLHF.

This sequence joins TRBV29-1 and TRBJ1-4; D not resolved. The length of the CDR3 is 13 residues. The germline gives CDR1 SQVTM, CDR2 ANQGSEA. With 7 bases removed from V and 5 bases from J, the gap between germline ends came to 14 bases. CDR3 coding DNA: TGCAGCGGGTGGGCAGGCTTAAATGAAAAACTGTTTTTT. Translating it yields CSGWAGLNEKLFF. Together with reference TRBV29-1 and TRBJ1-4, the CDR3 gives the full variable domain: SAVISQKPSRDICQRGTSLTIQCQVDSQVTMMFWYRQQPGQSLTLIATANQGSEATYESGFVIDKFPISRPNLTFSTLTVSNMSPEDSSIYLCSGWAGLNEKLFFGSGTQLSVL.

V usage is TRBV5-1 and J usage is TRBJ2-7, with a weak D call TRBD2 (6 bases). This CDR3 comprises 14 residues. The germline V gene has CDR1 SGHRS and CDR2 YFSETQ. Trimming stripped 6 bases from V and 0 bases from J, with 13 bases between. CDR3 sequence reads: CASTHAGSSYEQYF. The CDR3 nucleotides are TGCGCCAGCACCCACGCGGGGAGCTCCTACGAGCAGTACTTC. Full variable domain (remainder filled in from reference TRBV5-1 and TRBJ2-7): KAGVTQTPRYLIKTRGQQVTLSCSPISGHRSVSWYQQTPGQGLQFLFEYFSETQRNKGNFPGRFSGRQFSNSRSEMNVSTLELGDSALYLCASTHAGSSYEQYFGPGTRLTVT.

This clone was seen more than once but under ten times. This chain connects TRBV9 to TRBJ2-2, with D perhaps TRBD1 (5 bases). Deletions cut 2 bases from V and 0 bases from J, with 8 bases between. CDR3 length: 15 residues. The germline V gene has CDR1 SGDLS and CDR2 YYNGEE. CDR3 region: CASSVPTANTGELFF. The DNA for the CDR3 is TGTGCCAGCAGCGTCCCGACAGCGAACACCGGGGAGCTGTTTTTT.

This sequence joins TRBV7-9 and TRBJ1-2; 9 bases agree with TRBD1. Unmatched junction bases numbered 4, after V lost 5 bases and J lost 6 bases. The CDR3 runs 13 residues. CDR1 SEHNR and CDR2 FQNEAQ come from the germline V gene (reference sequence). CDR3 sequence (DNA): TGTGCCAGCAGCCATAGGACAGGGGATGGCTACACCTTC. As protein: CASSHRTGDGYTF.

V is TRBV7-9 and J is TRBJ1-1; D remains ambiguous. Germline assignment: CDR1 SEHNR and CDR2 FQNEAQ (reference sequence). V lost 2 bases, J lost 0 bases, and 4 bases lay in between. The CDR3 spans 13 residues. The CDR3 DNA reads TGTGCCAGCAGCTTATCTCTGAACACTGAAGCTTTCTTT. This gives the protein CASSLSLNTEAFF.

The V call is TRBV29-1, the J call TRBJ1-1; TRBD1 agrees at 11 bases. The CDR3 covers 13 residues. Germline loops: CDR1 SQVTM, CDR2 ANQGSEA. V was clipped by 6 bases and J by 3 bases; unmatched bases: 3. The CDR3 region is CSVGQGADTEAFF. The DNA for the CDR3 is TGCAGCGTCGGACAGGGGGCAGACACTGAAGCTTTCTTT.